What follows are 5 T cell receptor beta chains derived from one specimen sequenced in a study of shared clonotypes between healthy human individuals. CD8 cells classed as naive were CD45RO-negative and positively selected for CCR7, excluding terminally differentiated effector memory CD45RA+ cells. Clones were read by immunoSEQ multiplex PCR, and TCRdb kept only the in-frame ones, dropping some. The table records 450,000 to 700,000 clones, around 95% of them present only once. What was sequenced was naive CD8+ T cells sorted from blood. The receptors originated from a woman aged 30 to 39 in good health.

The V call is TRBV7-2, the J call TRBJ2-7; D remains ambiguous. Germline CDR1 and CDR2: SGHTA and FQGNSA. The CDR3 covers 13 residues. The V end was cut by 5 bases, the J end by 3 bases, with 11 bases between. The CDR3 sequence: CASSPITDYEQYF. The CDR3 DNA follows: TGTGCCAGCAGCCCCATAACAGACTACGAGCAGTACTTC.

For the CDR3, the DNA is TGTGCCAGCAGTCCCGGCAGGGGGTGGACTGAAGCTTTCTTT. Protein: CASSPGRGWTEAFF. The genes are TRBV28 and TRBJ1-1; 7 nucleotides match TRBD1. V lost 5 bases and J lost 5; bases outside the gene matches: 8. The CDR3 loop spans 14 amino acids. Germline V gives CDR1 MDHEN, CDR2 SYDVKM.

This sequence joins TRBV28 and TRBJ1-1; D not resolved. The ends were cut back, 6 bases at V and 0 bases at J, with 17 bases in the middle. CDR1 is MDHEN and CDR2 is SYDVKM in the germline V gene. CDR3 size: 16 residues. The CDR3 is CASSEITGRLNTEAFF. Written as DNA, the CDR3 is TGTGCCAGCAGCGAGATCACCGGGCGGCTGAACACTGAAGCTTTCTTT. Together with reference TRBV28 and TRBJ1-1, the CDR3 gives the full variable domain: DVKVTQSSRYLVKRTGEKVFLECVQDMDHENMFWYRQDPGLGLRLIYFSYDVKMKEKGDIPEGYSVSREKKERFSLILESASTNQTSMYLCASSEITGRLNTEAFFGQGTRLTVV.

The CDR3 is CASMGEPGVQETQYF. The DNA of the CDR3 is TGTGCCAGCATGGGGGAGCCCGGTGTTCAAGAGACCCAGTACTTC. V is TRBV27 and J is TRBJ2-5; D may be TRBD1 or TRBD2 (5 bases each). Between the trimmed V and J ends, which lost 7 bases and 2 bases, there was a span of 17 bases. This CDR3 region has 15 residues. CDR1 and CDR2 from the germline V gene are MNHEY and SMNVEV (reference sequence).

The chain employs TRBV28 and TRBJ2-3, with 12 positions matching TRBD2. This CDR3 region has 16 residues. J lost 0 bases, V lost 5 bases, and 3 bases had no gene match. Germline V gene data show CDR1 as MDHEN and CDR2 as SYDVKM. In DNA form, the CDR3 reads TGTGCCAGCAGTGGACTAGCGGGAACTAGCACAGATACGCAGTATTTT. This codes for CASSGLAGTSTDTQYF. The complete variable domain, with remaining parts taken from reference TRBV28 and TRBJ2-3, reads DVKVTQSSRYLVKRTGEKVFLECVQDMDHENMFWYRQDPGLGLRLIYFSYDVKMKEKGDIPEGYSVSREKKERFSLILESASTNQTSMYLCASSGLAGTSTDTQYFGPGTRLTVL.